The 10 T cell receptor beta chains below were found in one sample sequenced in a study of cytomegalovirus exposure and HLA in healthy donors. The primer mix had 60 Vbeta and 13 Jbeta primers. This table comes from immunoSEQ multiplex PCR, and its TCRdb copy is limited to in-frame clones, with some not included. Of roughly 140,000 clones in the sample, 75% to 90% are singletons; the top ten hold 1.2%. Material: PBMCs. Source of these receptors: a female donor in good health and CMV-seronegative.

This chain joins TRBV28 and TRBJ1-4; TRBD1 matches 7 bases. The ends lost 6 bases at V and 3 bases at J; junction bases unmatched: 7. CDR3 length: 15 amino acids. CDR1 is MDHEN, CDR2 SYDVKM, per germline. The CDR3 bases are TGTGCCAGCAGCAGGGACAGCTTACCTAATGAAAAACTGTTTTTT. It encodes CASSRDSLPNEKLFF.

This clone was observed once. This chain uses TRBV7-9 with TRBJ2-7; possible D gene TRBD1, 5 bases. Trimming removed 0 bases at V and 1 base at J, with 13 bases between. The CDR3 loop spans 16 amino acids. Germline values: CDR1 SEHNR, CDR2 FQNEAQ (reference sequence). The CDR3 region is CASSLALAGPSYEQYF. The CDR3 nucleotides read TGTGCCAGCAGCTTAGCGTTGGCAGGGCCATCCTACGAGCAGTACTTC.

This clone was found once. J is TRBJ2-7 and V is TRBV2, with D possibly matching TRBD2 (7 bases). V was clipped by 6 bases and J by 3 bases, with 15 bases between them. Per germline, CDR1 SNHLY and CDR2 FYNNEI. The CDR3 length is 14 residues. The DNA for the CDR3 is TGTGCCAGCAGATGGGCAGGGGAGGGCTACGAGCAGTACTTC. Protein: CASRWAGEGYEQYF.

As DNA, the CDR3 is TGTGCCAGCAGCGGGCGGGAGAGATCCTACAATGAGCAGTTCTTC. The encoded protein is CASSGRERSYNEQFF. The rearrangement uses TRBV9 and TRBJ2-1; 7 nucleotides agree with TRBD2. The CDR3 contains 15 residues. CDR1 SGDLS and CDR2 YYNGEE come from the germline V gene. V lost 3 bases and J lost 1; bases outside the gene matches: 4.

The chain has TRBV4-1 and TRBJ1-4; D is unresolved. V lost 1 base and J 8 bases, leaving 5 bases between the germline ends. CDR1 is MGHRA and CDR2 is YSYEKL in the germline V gene. The length of the CDR3 is 12 residues. The CDR3 nucleotides read TGCGCCAGCAGCCAAGCAGGAGAAAAACTGTTTTTT. Translation gives CASSQAGEKLFF.

The J gene is TRBJ2-7, the V gene TRBV10-3; TRBD1 matches 8 bases. The CDR3 extends over 13 amino acids. CDR1 is ENHRY, CDR2 SYGVKD, per germline. The CDR3 here is CAIPGQVTYEQYF. DNA of the CDR3: TGTGCTATCCCGGGACAGGTGACCTACGAGCAGTACTTC.

V usage is TRBV10-3 and J usage is TRBJ2-1, with TRBD2 matching 10 bases. This CDR3 contains 16 residues. Germline CDR1 and CDR2: ENHRY and SYGVKD. Trimming took 6 bases from V and 10 from J; bases not matched to a gene: 15. The CDR3: CAIRKGLAGEGGEQFF. In DNA form, the CDR3 reads TGTGCCATCAGGAAGGGGCTAGCGGGAGAAGGGGGCGAGCAGTTCTTC.

The genes are TRBV28 and TRBJ2-1; 11 nucleotides agree with TRBD1. CDR3 length: 22 residues. Germline V CDR1 and CDR2: MDHEN, SYDVKM. Trimming cost V 3 bases and J 0 bases; bases outside gene matches: 19. CDR3 DNA: TGTGCCAGCAGTTTCCGGGACAGGGGGTTGCTAGCGGGCCCAATCTCCTACAATGAGCAGTTCTTC. Its translation is CASSFRDRGLLAGPISYNEQFF.

The CDR3 protein is CASSGLAGAHEQYF. As DNA, the CDR3 is TGTGCCAGCTCAGGACTAGCGGGAGCCCACGAGCAGTACTTC. V and J are TRBV18 and TRBJ2-7; TRBD2 agrees at 13 bases. J lost 5 bases, V lost 5 bases, and 3 bases had no gene match. Germline V gene lookup returns CDR1 KGHSH and CDR2 LQKENI. The CDR3 contains 14 residues.

The rearrangement uses TRBV6-1 and TRBJ1-2; D gene unclear. In germline, CDR1 is MNHNS, CDR2 SASEGT. V lost 6 bases and J lost 5, with 13 bases in between. This CDR3 spans 13 amino acids. Here the CDR3 DNA reads TGTGCCAGCAGCCCAAACCCGCGGTATGGCTACACCTTC. Translation gives CASSPNPRYGYTF.